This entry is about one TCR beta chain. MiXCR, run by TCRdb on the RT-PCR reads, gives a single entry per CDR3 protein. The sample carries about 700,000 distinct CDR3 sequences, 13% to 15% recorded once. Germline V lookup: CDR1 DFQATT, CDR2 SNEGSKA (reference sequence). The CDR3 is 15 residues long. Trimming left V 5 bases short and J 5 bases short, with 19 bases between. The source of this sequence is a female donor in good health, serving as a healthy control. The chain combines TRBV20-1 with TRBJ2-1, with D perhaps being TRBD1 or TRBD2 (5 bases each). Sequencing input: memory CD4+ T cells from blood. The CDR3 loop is CSAPPGTTKDNEQFF. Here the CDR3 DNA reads TGCAGTGCTCCACCCGGGACGACGAAGGACAATGAGCAGTTCTTC.